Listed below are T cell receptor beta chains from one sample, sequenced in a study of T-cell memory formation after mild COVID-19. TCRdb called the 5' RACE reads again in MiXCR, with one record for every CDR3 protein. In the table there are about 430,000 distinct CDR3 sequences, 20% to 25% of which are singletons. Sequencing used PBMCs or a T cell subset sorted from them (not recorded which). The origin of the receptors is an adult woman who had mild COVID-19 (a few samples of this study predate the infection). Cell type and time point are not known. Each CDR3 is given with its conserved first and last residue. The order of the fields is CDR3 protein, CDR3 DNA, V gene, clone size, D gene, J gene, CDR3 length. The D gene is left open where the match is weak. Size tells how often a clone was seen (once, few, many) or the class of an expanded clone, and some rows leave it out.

CDR3aa: CASRPRDLLNEQFF
CDR3nt: TGCGCCAGCAGGCCCAGGGACCTCCTCAATGAGCAGTTCTTC
v_gene: TRBV5-1
abundance: -
d_gene: -
j_gene: TRBJ2-1
len: 14

CDR3aa: CASSLSPTSVKEETQYF
CDR3nt: TGTGCCAGCAGCCTCAGCCCGACTAGTGTTAAGGAAGAGACCCAGTACTTC
v_gene: TRBV9
abundance: -
d_gene: -
j_gene: TRBJ2-5
len: 17

CDR3aa: CASSPVPRGSTDTQYF
CDR3nt: TGCGCCAGCAGCCCCGTCCCGCGGGGGAGCACAGATACGCAGTATTTT
v_gene: TRBV4-1
abundance: few
d_gene: TRBD2
j_gene: TRBJ2-3
len: 16

CDR3aa: CASGRGPLNTNTGELFF
CDR3nt: TGTGCCAGCGGGAGGGGCCCATTAAATACGAACACCGGGGAGCTGTTTTTT
v_gene: TRBV9
abundance: few
d_gene: TRBD2
j_gene: TRBJ2-2
len: 17

CDR3aa: CASNTGGIGGYTF
CDR3nt: TGTGCCAGCAATACCGGGGGGATAGGAGGCTACACCTTC
v_gene: TRBV25-1
abundance: -
d_gene: -
j_gene: TRBJ1-2
len: 13

CDR3aa: CASSLASGVFAGELFF
CDR3nt: TGTGCCAGCAGCTTAGCGAGCGGCGTGTTCGCCGGGGAGCTGTTTTTT
v_gene: TRBV7-6
abundance: -
d_gene: -
j_gene: TRBJ2-2
len: 16

CDR3aa: CASSSGVWDSYEQYF
CDR3nt: TGTGCCAGCAGCTCGGGGGTCTGGGACTCCTACGAGCAGTACTTC
v_gene: TRBV7-8
abundance: few
d_gene: -
j_gene: TRBJ2-7
len: 15

CDR3aa: CSARAGTRSGQETQYF
CDR3nt: TGCAGTGCTAGAGCCGGGACTAGAAGCGGGCAGGAGACCCAGTACTTC
v_gene: TRBV20-1
abundance: few
d_gene: TRBD2
j_gene: TRBJ2-5
len: 16

CDR3aa: CAWSRDRGPLNYGYTF
CDR3nt: TGTGCCTGGAGCCGGGACAGGGGACCCCTTAACTATGGCTACACCTTC
v_gene: TRBV30
abundance: -
d_gene: TRBD1
j_gene: TRBJ1-2
len: 16

CDR3aa: CASSPSKTGYNYGYTF
CDR3nt: TGTGCCAGCAGCCCTTCTAAGACGGGTTATAACTATGGCTACACCTTC
v_gene: TRBV6-5
abundance: few
d_gene: -
j_gene: TRBJ1-2
len: 16

CDR3aa: CASRNSGTGGNTEAFF
CDR3nt: TGTGCCAGCAGAAACTCCGGGACAGGGGGGAACACTGAAGCTTTCTTT
v_gene: TRBV11-2
abundance: many
d_gene: TRBD1
j_gene: TRBJ1-1
len: 16

CDR3aa: CASSVAPQVERETGDTQYF
CDR3nt: TGTGCCAGCAGCGTAGCACCCCAAGTTGAGCGGGAAACGGGAGATACGCAGTATTTT
v_gene: TRBV9
abundance: -
d_gene: TRBD2
j_gene: TRBJ2-3
len: 19

CDR3aa: CSAESGTVNTGELFF
CDR3nt: TGCAGTGCTGAGTCCGGGACGGTGAACACCGGGGAGCTGTTTTTT
v_gene: TRBV20-1
abundance: -
d_gene: -
j_gene: TRBJ2-2
len: 15

CDR3aa: CASSLGGQGVSEQFF
CDR3nt: TGTGCCAGCAGTTTAGGGGGACAGGGTGTATCTGAGCAGTTCTTC
v_gene: TRBV12-3/TRBV12-4
abundance: -
d_gene: TRBD1
j_gene: TRBJ2-1
len: 15

CDR3aa: CASSLRDSVANQPQHF
CDR3nt: TGTGCCAGCAGCTTACGGGATTCTGTAGCCAATCAGCCCCAGCATTTT
v_gene: TRBV7-8
abundance: -
d_gene: -
j_gene: TRBJ1-5
len: 16

CDR3aa: CASSLEFPVKLFF
CDR3nt: TGTGCCAGCAGCTTAGAGTTCCCGGTTAAACTGTTTTTT
v_gene: TRBV7-9
abundance: few
d_gene: -
j_gene: TRBJ1-4
len: 13

CDR3aa: CASSLEAGIGEQYF
CDR3nt: TGCGCCAGCAGCTTGGAAGCAGGGATCGGCGAGCAGTACTTC
v_gene: TRBV5-1
abundance: -
d_gene: -
j_gene: TRBJ2-7
len: 14

CDR3aa: CASSGSSGVYNEQFF
CDR3nt: TGCGCCAGCAGCGGCTCTAGCGGAGTTTACAATGAGCAGTTCTTC
v_gene: TRBV5-1
abundance: -
d_gene: TRBD2
j_gene: TRBJ2-1
len: 15

CDR3aa: CASSTDPVSGYTF
CDR3nt: TGTGCCAGCAGCACGGACCCGGTTAGTGGCTACACCTTC
v_gene: TRBV5-5
abundance: -
d_gene: -
j_gene: TRBJ1-2
len: 13

CDR3aa: CASSQGGRSNTEAFF
CDR3nt: TGCGCCAGCAGCCAAGGAGGGAGGAGTAACACTGAAGCTTTCTTT
v_gene: TRBV4-1
abundance: -
d_gene: -
j_gene: TRBJ1-1
len: 15

CDR3aa: CASNPRQTSTDTQYF
CDR3nt: TGTGCCAGCAATCCCAGACAGACCAGCACAGATACGCAGTATTTT
v_gene: TRBV2
abundance: -
d_gene: -
j_gene: TRBJ2-3
len: 15

CDR3aa: CSVGPTSTSTDTQYF
CDR3nt: TGCAGCGTTGGACCGACTAGCACTAGCACAGATACGCAGTATTTT
v_gene: TRBV29-1
abundance: -
d_gene: TRBD2
j_gene: TRBJ2-3
len: 15

CDR3aa: CASSFSGTGNTIYF
CDR3nt: TGTGCCAGCAGCTTTTCGGGAACTGGAAACACCATATATTTT
v_gene: TRBV7-9
abundance: -
d_gene: -
j_gene: TRBJ1-3
len: 14

CDR3aa: CASSLDPRDTSYEQYF
CDR3nt: TGTGCCAGCAGCTTAGATCCCCGGGATACAAGCTACGAGCAGTACTTC
v_gene: TRBV7-9
abundance: -
d_gene: -
j_gene: TRBJ2-7
len: 16

CDR3aa: CASSISRARGDTQYF
CDR3nt: TGTGCCAGTAGTATATCCCGGGCGCGAGGGGATACGCAGTATTTT
v_gene: TRBV19
abundance: -
d_gene: -
j_gene: TRBJ2-3
len: 15

CDR3aa: CASSYSRERSYNEQFF
CDR3nt: TGTGCCAGCAGTTACTCCCGAGAACGGTCCTACAATGAGCAGTTCTTC
v_gene: TRBV6-2/TRBV6-3
abundance: -
d_gene: -
j_gene: TRBJ2-1
len: 16

CDR3aa: CASRVLMNTGELFF
CDR3nt: TGCGCCAGCAGGGTCCTGATGAACACCGGGGAGCTGTTTTTT
v_gene: TRBV5-1
abundance: -
d_gene: -
j_gene: TRBJ2-2
len: 14

CDR3aa: CASSYSHTGYTF
CDR3nt: TGCGCCAGCAGCTACAGTCATACAGGCTACACCTTC
v_gene: TRBV5-1
abundance: few
d_gene: -
j_gene: TRBJ1-2
len: 12

CDR3aa: CASSKTPGTYEQYF
CDR3nt: TGTGCCAGCAGCAAAACCCCAGGAACCTACGAGCAGTACTTC
v_gene: TRBV7-9
abundance: -
d_gene: -
j_gene: TRBJ2-7
len: 14

CDR3aa: CTIGQGETQYF
CDR3nt: TGCACCATAGGACAGGGAGAGACCCAGTACTTC
v_gene: TRBV29-1
abundance: -
d_gene: TRBD1
j_gene: TRBJ2-5
len: 11

CDR3aa: CATSDPRDRGYEQFF
CDR3nt: TGTGCCACCAGTGACCCTAGGGACAGGGGATATGAGCAGTTCTTC
v_gene: TRBV24-1
abundance: -
d_gene: TRBD1
j_gene: TRBJ2-1
len: 15

CDR3aa: CASSLASLAGGPRTDTQYF
CDR3nt: TGTGCCAGCAGCTTAGCATCGCTAGCGGGAGGGCCACGCACAGATACGCAGTATTTT
v_gene: TRBV7-2
abundance: -
d_gene: TRBD2
j_gene: TRBJ2-3
len: 19